This T cell receptor (beta chain) came from a study of response to subunit inactivated influenza vaccine. Study observations and caveats: After each seasonal influenza vaccination, few new T cells are recruited, the authors suggested.

A single record per CDR3 protein comes from TCRdb applying MiXCR to the RT-PCR reads. The repertoire has about 300,000 distinct CDR3 sequences, roughly 22% of them found once; the top ten carry approximately 10%. Germline V lookup: CDR1 KGHSH, CDR2 LQKENI. The V end lost 2 bases, the J end lost 0 bases, and 11 bases lay between the germline ends. This CDR3 region has 16 residues. Concerning this clonotype: As yet, its antigen is unknown.

The V and J genes are TRBV18 and TRBJ1-3; D is undetermined. The sample here was PBMCs from blood, taken approximately 20 months after vaccination. This receptor was taken from a man aged 45 to 70 who received an inactivated influenza vaccine. CDR3 coding DNA: TGTGCCAGCTCACCATCGGAACTTAGCTCTGGAAACACCATATATTTT. It encodes CASSPSELSSGNTIYF. The whole variable domain, filled in from reference TRBV18 and TRBJ1-3, reads NAGVMQNPRHLVRRRGQEARLRCSPMKGHSHVYWYRQLPEEGLKFMVYLQKENIIDESGMPKERFSAEFPKEGPSILRIQQVVRGDSAAYFCASSPSELSSGNTIYFGEGSWLTVV.